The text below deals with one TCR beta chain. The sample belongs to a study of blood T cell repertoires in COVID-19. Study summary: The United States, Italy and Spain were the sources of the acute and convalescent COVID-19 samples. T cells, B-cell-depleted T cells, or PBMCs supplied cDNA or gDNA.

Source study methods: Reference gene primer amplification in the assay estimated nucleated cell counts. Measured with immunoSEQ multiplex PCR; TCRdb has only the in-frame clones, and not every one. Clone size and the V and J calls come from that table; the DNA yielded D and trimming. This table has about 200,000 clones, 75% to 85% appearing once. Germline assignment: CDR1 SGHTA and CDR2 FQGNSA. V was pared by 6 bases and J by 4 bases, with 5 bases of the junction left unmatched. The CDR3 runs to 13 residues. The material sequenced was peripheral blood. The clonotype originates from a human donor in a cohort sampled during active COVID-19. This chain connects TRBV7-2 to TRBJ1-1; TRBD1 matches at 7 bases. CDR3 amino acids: CASRLDRFTEAFF. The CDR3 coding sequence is TGTGCCAGCAGGCTGGACAGGTTCACTGAAGCTTTCTTT.